The source of this T cell receptor beta chain is a study of shared clonotypes between healthy human individuals (dated by TCRdb to 2020 to 2021). Notes on the research overall: The cohort comprised a couple of women and a few men aged 18 to 49 years. For each donor, three plates each were used for CD4 naive and CD4 memory, two plates were used for CD8 naive, and one plate was used for CD8 memory. The study deeply sequenced blood TCR repertoires of about 5 healthy adults to estimate repertoire size and the extent of clonotype sharing between individuals. To increase sequencing depth and limit assay-specific biases, different laboratories used diverse techniques to prepare libraries and sequence TCR repertoires. Each donor's leukapheresis produced roughly between roughly 0.85 and 9 billion PBMCs.

TCR CDR3 regions were amplified from genomic DNA by multiplex PCR using the deep immunoSEQ assay. For each cell subset, the extracted genomic DNA was distributed evenly across all wells of several immunoSEQ 96-well plates, and each plate served as one replicate. Each replicate PCR for sorted subsets received around 200 ng genomic DNA, equal to tens of thousands of T cell genomes. Purified libraries were quantified with a Qubit 3.0 fluorometer, sized on a Bioanalyzer 2100, and re-quantified with the KAPA Library Quantification kit. Every immunoSEQ 96-well plate was sequenced on a separate single-read 150-cycle Illumina NextSeq 550 flow cell. Per the source publication's procedure: Because only junctional sequences without quality scores were contained in the immunoSEQ output, filtering matching that applied to full-length reads could not be performed. To assign V/J genes and CDR3, sequences were annotated against IMGT germline references using PyIR, a Python wrapper for IgBLAST v1.9. Reads with weak V/J assignments (E-value above 1e-6), missing CDR3, stop codons, out-of-frame junctions, or ambiguous translated residues were removed. V3J clonotypes were defined as sequences sharing the same inferred V gene, J gene, and CDR3 amino acid sequence. The percentage overlap between two repertoires was calculated by dividing the number of shared unique clonotypes by the size of the smaller repertoire. Repertoire richness was assessed with RTK rarefaction, the Chao1 estimator, and Recon v2.1 estimates of unobserved clonotypes. Generation probabilities for all TCRbeta clonotypes obtained by the gDNA method from four donors were computed using OLGA. The source is immuneACCESS, and TCRdb retained only in-frame sequences with V and J called. Part of the clones is not carried over; for the studies checked, unresolved V genes explain less than half of this, and the remainder is unexplained. For V, J and clone size, that table is used; D and trimming come from the DNA. A total of 2 million to 3 million clones appear in this sample, roughly 93% of them only once. The top ten hold roughly 0.36% of the sample.

The donors were healthy, HIV-negative adults with no recently reported acute infections or vaccinations. All donors were Caucasian adults living in Nashville, Tennessee, USA. CD4+ T cells were enriched by magnetic negative selection, after which naive cells were positively selected on CD45RA and the negative fraction was taken as the memory subset. After blood collection by leukapheresis, PBMCs were isolated using Ficoll-Histopaque density gradient centrifugation and then cryopreserved in the vapor phase of liquid nitrogen. Analytical flow cytometry was used to check the purity and quantity of each magnetically sorted T cell population. From each sorted fraction, genomic DNA was isolated and quantified by UV absorbance on a Nanodrop 2000c. About this clone: It has no known antigen specificity. No base quality values were provided; no much bigger clone lies one nucleotide off.

Via the germline V gene (reference sequence), CDR1 is LNHDA and CDR2 SQIVND. There are 16 amino acids in the CDR3, from cysteine to phenylalanine inclusive. Only the CDR3 part of the read is kept: 48 bases, read in frame from the first base. V trim: 3 bases; J trim: 2 bases; unmatched bases: 7. What the work shows at the level of the full study, not this receptor alone: Compared with non-shared clonotypes, clonotypes shared by all four sorted-subset donors had higher generation probabilities. The small number of donors limited the genetic and exposure-history diversity represented. Only blood was sampled, and tissue TCR repertoires likely differ from those in blood. Naive subsets generally had larger estimated clonotype richness than memory subsets. Even with the large sequencing depth, rarefaction of the sorted-subset datasets indicated that sequencing was incomplete. Pairwise subsampling led to the expectation that sequencing depth would affect the degree of clonotype sharing among donors. Sharing across a few donors was observed for approximately 5% of naive CD4, less than 4% of naive CD8, roughly 2.3% of memory CD4, and around 0.4% of memory CD8 clonotypes.

This receptor was identified in a man between 18 and 35 years old in good health. Some clones in this sample may be carry-over from other donors' samples. The sequence links TRBV19 to TRBJ1-5, with 7 bases matching TRBD1. The sample was naive CD4+ T cells from PBMCs. This specimen's cell subset or site label, interpreted: CD45RA+ positively selected. The DNA sequence reads TGTGCCAGTAGTATTTGGGGAACAGGGGGCAATCAGCCCCAGCATTTT. This is translated as CASSIWGTGGNQPQHF.